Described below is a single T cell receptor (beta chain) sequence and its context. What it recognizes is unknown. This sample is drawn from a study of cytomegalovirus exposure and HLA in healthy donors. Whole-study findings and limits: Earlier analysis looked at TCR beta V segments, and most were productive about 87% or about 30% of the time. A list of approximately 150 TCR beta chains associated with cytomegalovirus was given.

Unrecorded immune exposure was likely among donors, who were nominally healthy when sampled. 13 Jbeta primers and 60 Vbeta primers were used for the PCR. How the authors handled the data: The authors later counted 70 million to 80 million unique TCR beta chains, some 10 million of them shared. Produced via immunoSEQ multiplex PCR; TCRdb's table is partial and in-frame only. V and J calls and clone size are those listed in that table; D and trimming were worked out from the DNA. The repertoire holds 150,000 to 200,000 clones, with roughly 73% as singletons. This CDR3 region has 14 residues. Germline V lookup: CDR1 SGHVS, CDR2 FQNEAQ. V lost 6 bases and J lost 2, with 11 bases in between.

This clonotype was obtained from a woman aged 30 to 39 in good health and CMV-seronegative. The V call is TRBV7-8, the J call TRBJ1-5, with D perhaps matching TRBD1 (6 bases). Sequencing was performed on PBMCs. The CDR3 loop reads CASSLQGGNQPQHF. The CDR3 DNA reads TGTGCCAGCAGTTTACAGGGTGGCAATCAGCCCCAGCATTTT.